The text below deals with one TCR beta chain. Antigen: not known. CDR3 length: 15 amino acids. V was shortened by 0 bases and J by 3 bases, with 11 bases between the two germline ends. Germline V gene lookup returns CDR1 MNHEY and CDR2 SVGAGI. This entry comes from a study of cytomegalovirus exposure and HLA in healthy donors. Points from the study as a whole: In vitro, a few CMV-associated chains proved specific for CMV antigens.

Vbeta (60) and Jbeta (13) primers were used in the PCR. Measured with immunoSEQ multiplex PCR; TCRdb has only the in-frame clones, and not every one. The repertoire holds 150,000 to 180,000 clones, over 60% seen once, with around 4.1% in the top ten. The sequence derives from a woman between 40 and 50 years old in good health and CMV-seronegative. The sample taken for sequencing was PBMCs. This sequence joins TRBV6-5 and TRBJ1-1, with D hard to call. The CDR3 DNA is TGTGCCAGCAGTTACTCGCCAGGAGGGTACACTGAAGCTTTCTTT. Translation: CASSYSPGGYTEAFF.